The 17 T cell receptor beta chains below were found in one sample sequenced in a study of Ad26.COV2.S vaccination and SARS-CoV-2 variants. Treatment defined: about 20 received Ad26.COV2.S at low or high dose, single or two shots; about 5 received placebo; per-sample allocation not given. Repertoires come from day 63 after the first vaccine or placebo injection. Assay: immunoSEQ multiplex PCR; the TCRdb copy retains only in-frame clones and omits some. The sample yields 320,000 or so clones, 75% to 90% seen once. Sequenced here: peripheral blood, sampled in a trial of Ad26.COV2.S vaccine versus placebo. The receptors were sampled from a person between 18 and 65 years old who received the Ad26.COV2.S COVID-19 vaccine or a placebo.

This clone was seen more than once but under ten times. The chain uses TRBV5-8 and TRBJ2-7, with D unclear. The V end lost 4 bases, the J end lost 1 base, and 6 bases lay between the germline ends. The CDR3 sequence is 12 residues long. Germline CDR1 reads SGHTS; CDR2 reads YDEGEE. CDR3 coding DNA: TGTGCCAGCAGCGGGTTTTCCTACGAGCAGTACGTC. It encodes CASSGFSYEQYV.

This clone has a handful of counts. The chain employs TRBV12-3 or TRBV12-4 and TRBJ2-2, with D hard to call. Trimming took off 5 bases at V and 9 bases at J, with 10 bases between the two ends. This CDR3 contains 12 residues. The CDR3 DNA sequence: TGTGCCAGCAGTGGAATAGAATGGGAGCTGTTTTTT. This encodes CASSGIEWELFF.

This clone was detected only once. The chain joins TRBV3-1 (or the pseudogene TRBV3-2) to TRBJ2-3; D unresolved. Trimming took off 4 bases at V and 1 base at J, with 6 bases between the two ends. In germline, CDR1 is LGHDT, CDR2 YNNKEL (reference sequence). CDR3 length equals 13 residues. DNA for the CDR3: TGTGCCAGCAGCCGGAAGGGCACAGATACGCAGTATTTT. Its translation: CASSRKGTDTQYF.

This chain uses TRBV4-2 with TRBJ2-1, with TRBD2 as a possible D gene (6 bases). V was pared by 2 bases and J by 5 bases, with 19 bases between. Germline assignment: CDR1 LGHNA and CDR2 YNFKEQ. The length of the CDR3 is 17 residues. CDR3 bases: TGTGCCAGCAGCCAATTTTTTGAAGTCGGGGGTGACAATGAGCAGTTCTTC. Protein: CASSQFFEVGGDNEQFF.

This rearrangement joins TRBV7-9 to TRBJ2-1; 8 bases match TRBD2. CDR3 length: 16 amino acids. Germline V gene data show CDR1 as SEHNR and CDR2 as FQNEAQ (reference sequence). After removal of 5 bases from V and 5 bases from J, the junction contained 11 bases not matched to a gene. CDR3 loop: CASSASGSWANNEQFF. The CDR3 DNA is TGTGCCAGCAGCGCCAGCGGGAGTTGGGCAAACAATGAGCAGTTCTTC.

The rearrangement joins TRBV7-9 to TRBJ1-2; D unclear. V was cut by 5 bases and J by 8 bases, with 15 bases left in between. CDR1 is SEHNR, CDR2 FQNEAQ, per germline (reference sequence). This CDR3 is 13 amino acids long. CDR3 region: CASSRDPLGGYTF. The CDR3 nucleotides read TGTGCCAGCAGCCGAGACCCTCTCGGGGGCTACACCTTC.

V usage is TRBV19 and J usage is TRBJ2-5; 14 bases line up with TRBD2. The trim removed 0 bases at V and 2 bases at J, leaving 11 bases unmatched. The germline gives CDR1 LNHDA, CDR2 SQIVND (reference sequence). CDR3 length: 20 amino acids. The CDR3 sequence is CASSIDHGLAGGFLQETQYF. CDR3 bases: TGTGCCAGTAGTATAGATCATGGACTAGCGGGAGGATTCCTTCAAGAGACCCAGTACTTC.

The chain carries TRBV11-2 and TRBJ2-1, with 8 bases that match TRBD2. This CDR3 contains 15 residues. Germline trimming cut 3 bases from V and 10 bases from J; bases unmatched to any gene: 11. Per germline, CDR1 SGHAT and CDR2 FQNNGV. The CDR3 is CASSFTGGSAGEQFF. The CDR3 region has the DNA TGTGCCAGCAGCTTTACGGGGGGGTCGGCCGGCGAGCAGTTCTTC.

This chain uses TRBV19 with TRBJ2-2, with D tentatively TRBD1 (5 bases). V dropped 9 bases and J dropped 5 bases, with 13 bases sitting between them. Looked up from germline, CDR1 is LNHDA and CDR2 is SQIVND (reference sequence). The CDR3 runs to 13 residues. CDR3: CASWGVWTGELFF. The CDR3 DNA sequence: TGTGCCAGCTGGGGCGTATGGACCGGGGAGCTGTTTTTT.

The chain joins TRBV27 to TRBJ1-4; D might be TRBD1 (6 bases). Trimming removed 4 bases at V and 6 bases at J, with 21 bases between. CDR1 MNHEY and CDR2 SMNVEV come from the germline V gene (reference sequence). The CDR3 extends over 17 amino acids. The CDR3 is CASSSLGGGERDEKLFF. CDR3 nucleotide sequence: TGTGCCAGCAGTTCCCTTGGCGGGGGCGAACGGGATGAAAAACTGTTTTTT.

The chain joins TRBV9 to TRBJ2-2, with 9 bases aligning to TRBD2. There are 16 residues in the CDR3. Germline CDR1 is SGDLS and CDR2 is YYNGEE. The V segment lost 3 bases and the J segment 1 base; nucleotides outside the gene matches: 4. In nucleotides, the CDR3 is TGTGCCAGCAGCGCCGGACTAGCGCTGAACACCGGGGAGCTGTTTTTT. Protein: CASSAGLALNTGELFF. Full variable domain (remainder filled in from reference TRBV9 and TRBJ2-2): DSGVTQTPKHLITATGQRVTLRCSPRSGDLSVYWYQQSLDQGLQFLIQYYNGEERAKGNILERFSAQQFPDLHSELNLSSLELGDSALYFCASSAGLALNTGELFFGEGSRLTVL.

The chain recombines TRBV9 with TRBJ1-6; D is undetermined. The CDR3 covers 15 residues. Looked up from germline, CDR1 is SGDLS and CDR2 is YYNGEE. V was shortened by 0 bases and J by 8 bases, with 12 bases between the two germline ends. The CDR3 sequence: CASSVEVGSHSPLHF. The CDR3, as DNA: TGTGCCAGCAGCGTAGAGGTAGGGAGCCATTCACCCCTCCACTTT.

Only one count was recorded for this clone. The rearrangement joins TRBV3-1 (or the pseudogene TRBV3-2) to TRBJ2-3; D possibly corresponds to TRBD2 (7 bases). The length of the CDR3 is 17 residues. The V end lost 3 bases, the J end lost 5 bases, and 21 bases lay between the germline ends. In germline, CDR1 is LGHDT, CDR2 YNNKEL (reference sequence). Written as DNA, the CDR3 is TGTGCCAGCAGCCAGGGGGGCGGGGGCTCCCTGGGAGATACGCAGTATTTT. Encoded protein: CASSQGGGGSLGDTQYF.

The J gene is TRBJ2-7, the V gene TRBV6-6; D might be TRBD2 (6 bases). The CDR3 totals 14 residues. With 7 bases removed from V and 1 base from J, the gap between germline ends came to 14 bases. The germline CDR1 and CDR2 sequences are MNHNY and SVGAGI (reference sequence). CDR3 in DNA: TGTGCCAGCACCGGAGGGGCGACTTCCTACGAGCAGTACTTC. It encodes CASTGGATSYEQYF.

V is TRBV18 and J is TRBJ2-5; D is ambiguous. The V end was cut by 6 bases, the J end by 0 bases, with 2 bases between. From germline, CDR1 is KGHSH and CDR2 LQKENI. The CDR3 consists of 11 residues. In nucleotides, the CDR3 is TGTGCCAGCTCTCACCAAGAGACCCAGTACTTC. As protein: CASSHQETQYF.

This clone has just a few counts. The J gene is TRBJ1-5, the V gene TRBV6-5; 7 bases line up with TRBD1. The germline gives CDR1 MNHEY, CDR2 SVGAGI. The CDR3 runs to 14 residues. V shed 4 bases and J 3 bases; nucleotides not matched to a gene: 3. In DNA form, the CDR3 reads TGTGCCAGCAGTTTTACAGGGGCCAATCAGCCCCAGCATTTT. Translated, it gives CASSFTGANQPQHF.

The chain carries TRBV2 and TRBJ1-5; D is unresolved. The CDR3 spans 15 residues. The V end was cut by 6 bases, the J end by 3 bases, with 15 bases between. CDR1 is SNHLY and CDR2 is FYNNEI in the germline V gene. The CDR3 is CASSPGREDNQPQHF. CDR3 nucleotides: TGTGCCAGCAGCCCCGGGAGGGAGGACAATCAGCCCCAGCATTTT.